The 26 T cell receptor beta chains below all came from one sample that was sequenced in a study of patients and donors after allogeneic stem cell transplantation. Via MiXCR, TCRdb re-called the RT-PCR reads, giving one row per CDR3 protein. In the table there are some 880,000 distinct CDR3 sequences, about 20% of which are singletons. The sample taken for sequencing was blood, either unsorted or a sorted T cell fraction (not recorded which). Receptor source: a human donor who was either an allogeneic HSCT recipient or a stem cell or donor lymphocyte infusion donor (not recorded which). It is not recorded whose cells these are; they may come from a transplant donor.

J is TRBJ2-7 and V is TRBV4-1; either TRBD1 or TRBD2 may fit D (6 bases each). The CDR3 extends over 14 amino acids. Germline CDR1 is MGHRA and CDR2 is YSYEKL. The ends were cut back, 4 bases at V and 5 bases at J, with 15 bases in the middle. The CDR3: CASSPTLGGNEQYF. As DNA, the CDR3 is TGCGCCAGCAGCCCAACTCTGGGGGGCAACGAGCAGTACTTC.

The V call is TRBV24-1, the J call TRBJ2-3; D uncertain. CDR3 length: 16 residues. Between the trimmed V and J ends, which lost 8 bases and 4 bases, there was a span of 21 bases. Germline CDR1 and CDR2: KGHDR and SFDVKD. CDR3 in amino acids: CATMTRWFTGADTQYF. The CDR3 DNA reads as TGTGCCACCATGACCCGGTGGTTCACCGGAGCAGATACGCAGTATTTT.

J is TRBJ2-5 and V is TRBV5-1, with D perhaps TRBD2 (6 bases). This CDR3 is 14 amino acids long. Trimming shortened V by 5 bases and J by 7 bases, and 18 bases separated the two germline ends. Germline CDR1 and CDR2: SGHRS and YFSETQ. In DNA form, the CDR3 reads TGCGCCAGCAGGGACGGGTCGATCGGGGGGACCCAGTACTTC. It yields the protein CASRDGSIGGTQYF.

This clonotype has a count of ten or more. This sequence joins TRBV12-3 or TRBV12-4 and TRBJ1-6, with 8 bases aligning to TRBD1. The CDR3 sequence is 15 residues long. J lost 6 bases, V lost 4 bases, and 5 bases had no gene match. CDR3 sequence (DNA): TGTGCCAGCAGTTCCCAGGGGGCGCTTAATTCACCCCTCCACTTT. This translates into CASSSQGALNSPLHF.

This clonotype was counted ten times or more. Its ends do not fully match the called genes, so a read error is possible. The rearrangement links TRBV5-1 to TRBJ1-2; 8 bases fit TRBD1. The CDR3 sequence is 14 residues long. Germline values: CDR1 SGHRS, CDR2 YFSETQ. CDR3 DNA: TGTGCCAGCAGTTTCGGACAGGGCAACTATGGCTACACCTTC. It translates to CASSFGQGNYGYTF.

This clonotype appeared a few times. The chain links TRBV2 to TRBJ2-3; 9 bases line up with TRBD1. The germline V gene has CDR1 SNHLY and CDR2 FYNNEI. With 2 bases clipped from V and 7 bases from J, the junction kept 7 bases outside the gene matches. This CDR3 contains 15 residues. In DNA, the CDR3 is TGTGCCAGCAGTGAAAGTGAACAGGGGGCGAATACGCAGTATTTT. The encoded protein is CASSESEQGANTQYF.

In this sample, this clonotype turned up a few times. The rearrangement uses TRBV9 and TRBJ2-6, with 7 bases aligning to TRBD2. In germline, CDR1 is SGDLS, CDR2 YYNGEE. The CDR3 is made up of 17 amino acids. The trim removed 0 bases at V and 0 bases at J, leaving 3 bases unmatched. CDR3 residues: CASSVVGRGSGANVLTF. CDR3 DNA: TGTGCCAGCAGCGTAGTTGGGAGGGGCTCTGGGGCCAACGTCCTGACTTTC.

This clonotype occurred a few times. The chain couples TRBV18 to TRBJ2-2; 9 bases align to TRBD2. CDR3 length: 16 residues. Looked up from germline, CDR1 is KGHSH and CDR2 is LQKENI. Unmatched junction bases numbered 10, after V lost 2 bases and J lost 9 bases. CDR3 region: CASSPSGRLAARELFF. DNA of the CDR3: TGTGCCAGCTCACCATCGGGGAGACTAGCGGCTCGGGAGCTGTTTTTT. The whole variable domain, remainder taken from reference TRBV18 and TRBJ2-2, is NAGVMQNPRHLVRRRGQEARLRCSPMKGHSHVYWYRQLPEEGLKFMVYLQKENIIDESGMPKERFSAEFPKEGPSILRIQQVVRGDSAAYFCASSPSGRLAARELFFGEGSRLTVL.

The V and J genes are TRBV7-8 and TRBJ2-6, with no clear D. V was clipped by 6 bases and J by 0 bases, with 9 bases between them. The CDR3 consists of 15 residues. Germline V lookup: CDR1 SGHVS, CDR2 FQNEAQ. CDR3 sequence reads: CASSLQRSGANVLTF. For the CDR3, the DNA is TGTGCCAGCAGTCTCCAGCGCTCTGGGGCCAACGTCCTGACTTTC.

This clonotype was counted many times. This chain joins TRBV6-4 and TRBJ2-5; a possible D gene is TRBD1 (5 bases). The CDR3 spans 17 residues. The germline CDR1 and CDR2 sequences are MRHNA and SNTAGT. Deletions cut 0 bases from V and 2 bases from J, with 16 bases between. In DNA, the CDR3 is TGTGCCAGCAGTGACTCGTCATTCGGTAGGGGACAAGAGACCCAGTACTTC. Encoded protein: CASSDSSFGRGQETQYF.

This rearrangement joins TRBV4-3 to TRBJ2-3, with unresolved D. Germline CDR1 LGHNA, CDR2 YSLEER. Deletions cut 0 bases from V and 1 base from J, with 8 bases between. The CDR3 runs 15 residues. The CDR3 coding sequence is TGCGCCAGCAGCCAAGATTTGAGCGGCACAGATACGCAGTATTTT. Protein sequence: CASSQDLSGTDTQYF.

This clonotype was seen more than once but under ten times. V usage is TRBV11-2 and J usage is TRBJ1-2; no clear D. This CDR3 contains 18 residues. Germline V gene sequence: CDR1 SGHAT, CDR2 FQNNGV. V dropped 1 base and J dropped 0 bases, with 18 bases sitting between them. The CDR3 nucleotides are TGTGCCAGCAGCTTAGGACGCCCTAGTCAGGAGACTAACTATGGCTACACCTTC. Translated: CASSLGRPSQETNYGYTF.

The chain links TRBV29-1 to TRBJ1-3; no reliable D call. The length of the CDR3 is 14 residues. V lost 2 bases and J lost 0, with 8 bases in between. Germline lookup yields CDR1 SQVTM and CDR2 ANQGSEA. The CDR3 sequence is CSVELRGSGNTIYF. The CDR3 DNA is TGCAGCGTTGAACTACGTGGCTCTGGAAACACCATATATTTT. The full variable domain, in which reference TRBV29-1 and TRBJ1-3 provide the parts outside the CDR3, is SAVISQKPSRDICQRGTSLTIQCQVDSQVTMMFWYRQQPGQSLTLIATANQGSEATYESGFVIDKFPISRPNLTFSTLTVSNMSPEDSSIYLCSVELRGSGNTIYFGEGSWLTVV.

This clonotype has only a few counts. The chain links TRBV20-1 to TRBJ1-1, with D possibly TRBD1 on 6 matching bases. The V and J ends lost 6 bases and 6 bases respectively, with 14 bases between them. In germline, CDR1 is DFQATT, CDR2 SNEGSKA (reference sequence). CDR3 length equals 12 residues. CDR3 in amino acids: CSALRDTAEAFF. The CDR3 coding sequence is TGCAGTGCCCTCCGGGACACTGCTGAAGCTTTCTTT.

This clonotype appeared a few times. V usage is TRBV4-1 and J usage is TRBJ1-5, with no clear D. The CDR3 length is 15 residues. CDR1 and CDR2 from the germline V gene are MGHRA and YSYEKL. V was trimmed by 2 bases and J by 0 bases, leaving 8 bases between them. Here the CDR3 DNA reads TGCGCCAGCAGCCAATCGCCCATTAGCAATCAGCCCCAGCATTTT. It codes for CASSQSPISNQPQHF.

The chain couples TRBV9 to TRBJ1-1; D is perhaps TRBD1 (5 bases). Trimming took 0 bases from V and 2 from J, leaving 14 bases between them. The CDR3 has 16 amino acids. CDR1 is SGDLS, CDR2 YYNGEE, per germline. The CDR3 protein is CASSVDFFGGNTEAFF. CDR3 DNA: TGTGCCAGCAGCGTAGACTTTTTTGGGGGAAACACTGAAGCTTTCTTT.

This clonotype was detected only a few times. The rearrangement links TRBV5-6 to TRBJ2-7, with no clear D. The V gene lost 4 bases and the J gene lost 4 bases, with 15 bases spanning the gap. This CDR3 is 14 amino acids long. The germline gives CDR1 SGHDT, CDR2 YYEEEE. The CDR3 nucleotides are TGTGCCAGCAGCCCTCTATTAAATGTATACGAGCAGTACTTC. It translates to CASSPLLNVYEQYF.

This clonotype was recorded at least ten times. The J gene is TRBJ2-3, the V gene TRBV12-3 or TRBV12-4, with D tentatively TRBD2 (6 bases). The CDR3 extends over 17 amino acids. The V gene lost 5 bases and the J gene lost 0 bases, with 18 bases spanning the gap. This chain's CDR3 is CASSLTRDWYSTDTQYF. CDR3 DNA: TGTGCCAGCAGTCTCACCCGGGACTGGTATAGCACAGATACGCAGTATTTT.

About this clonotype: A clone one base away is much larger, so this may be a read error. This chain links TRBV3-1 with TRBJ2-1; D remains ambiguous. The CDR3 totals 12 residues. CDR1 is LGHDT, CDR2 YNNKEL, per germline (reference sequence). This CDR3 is CASSQVGNERFF. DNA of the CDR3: TGTGCCAGCAGCCAAGTTGGGAATGAGCGGTTCTTC.

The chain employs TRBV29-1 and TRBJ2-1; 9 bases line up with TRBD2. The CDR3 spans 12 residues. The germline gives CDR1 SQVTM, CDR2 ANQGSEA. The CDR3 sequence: CRASGIGNEQFF. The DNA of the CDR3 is TGCAGAGCTAGCGGGATCGGCAATGAGCAGTTCTTC.

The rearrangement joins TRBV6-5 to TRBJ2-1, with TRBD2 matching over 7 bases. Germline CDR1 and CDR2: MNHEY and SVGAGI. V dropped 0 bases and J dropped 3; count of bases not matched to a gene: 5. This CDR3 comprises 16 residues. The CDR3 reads CASSYSLQRGYNEQFF. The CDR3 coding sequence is TGTGCCAGCAGTTACTCTCTCCAGCGGGGCTACAATGAGCAGTTCTTC.

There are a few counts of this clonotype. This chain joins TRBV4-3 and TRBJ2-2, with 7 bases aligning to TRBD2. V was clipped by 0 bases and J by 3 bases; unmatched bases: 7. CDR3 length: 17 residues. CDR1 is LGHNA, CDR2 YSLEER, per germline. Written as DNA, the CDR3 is TGCGCCAGCAGCCAAGATGGGGGGGGGACCGACACCGGGGAGCTGTTTTTT. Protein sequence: CASSQDGGGTDTGELFF.

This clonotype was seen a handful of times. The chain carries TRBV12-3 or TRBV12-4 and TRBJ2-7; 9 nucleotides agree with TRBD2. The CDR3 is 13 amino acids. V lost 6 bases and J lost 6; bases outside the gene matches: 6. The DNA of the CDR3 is TGTGCCAGCAGACCCGGGACTAGCATCGAGCAGTACTTC. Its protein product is CASRPGTSIEQYF.

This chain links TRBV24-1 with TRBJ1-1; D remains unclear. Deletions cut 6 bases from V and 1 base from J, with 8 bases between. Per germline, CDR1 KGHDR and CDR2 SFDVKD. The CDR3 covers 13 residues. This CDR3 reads CATSPDGNTEAFF. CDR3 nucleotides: TGTGCCACCAGTCCGGACGGGAACACTGAAGCTTTCTTT.

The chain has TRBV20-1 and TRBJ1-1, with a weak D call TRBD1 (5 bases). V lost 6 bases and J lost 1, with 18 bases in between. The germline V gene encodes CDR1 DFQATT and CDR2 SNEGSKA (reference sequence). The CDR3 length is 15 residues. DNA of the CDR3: TGCAGTGCCACGGAAAACGACAGAGAGAACACTGAAGCTTTCTTT. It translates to CSATENDRENTEAFF.

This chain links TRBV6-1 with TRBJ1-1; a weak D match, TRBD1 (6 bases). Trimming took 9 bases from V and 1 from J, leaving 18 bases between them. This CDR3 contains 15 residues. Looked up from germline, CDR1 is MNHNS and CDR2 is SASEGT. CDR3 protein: CASHSGGLGNTEAFF. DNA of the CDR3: TGTGCCAGTCACTCCGGGGGGCTGGGGAACACTGAAGCTTTCTTT.